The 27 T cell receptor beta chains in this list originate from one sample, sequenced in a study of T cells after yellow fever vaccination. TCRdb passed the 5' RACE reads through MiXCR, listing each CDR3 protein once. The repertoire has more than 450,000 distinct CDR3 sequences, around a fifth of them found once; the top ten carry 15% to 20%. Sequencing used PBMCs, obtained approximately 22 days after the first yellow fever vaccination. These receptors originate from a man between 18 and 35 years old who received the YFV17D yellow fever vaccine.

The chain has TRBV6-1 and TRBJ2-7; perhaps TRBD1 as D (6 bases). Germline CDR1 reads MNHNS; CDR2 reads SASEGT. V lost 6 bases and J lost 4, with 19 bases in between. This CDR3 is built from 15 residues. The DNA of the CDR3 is TGTGCCAGCAGGAAAGACAGGACCGCCGGGTACGAGCAGTACTTC. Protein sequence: CASRKDRTAGYEQYF.

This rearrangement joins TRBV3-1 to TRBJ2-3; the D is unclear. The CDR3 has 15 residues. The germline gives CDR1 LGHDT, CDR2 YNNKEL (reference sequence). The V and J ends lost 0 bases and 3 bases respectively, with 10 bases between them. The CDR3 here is CASSQDIVRTDTQYF. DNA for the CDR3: TGTGCCAGCAGCCAAGACATCGTGCGGACAGATACGCAGTATTTT.

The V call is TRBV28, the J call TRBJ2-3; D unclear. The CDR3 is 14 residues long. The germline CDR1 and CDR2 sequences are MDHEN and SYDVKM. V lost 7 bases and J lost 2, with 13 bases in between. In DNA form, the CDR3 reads TGTGCCAGCATTACCGGGCCTTTCACAGATACGCAGTATTTT. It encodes CASITGPFTDTQYF.

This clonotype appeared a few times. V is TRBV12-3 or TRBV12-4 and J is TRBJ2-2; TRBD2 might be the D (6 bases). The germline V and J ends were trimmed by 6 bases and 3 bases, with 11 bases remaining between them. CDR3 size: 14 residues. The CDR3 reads CASSPTSYTGELFF. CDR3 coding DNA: TGTGCCAGCAGCCCTACTAGCTACACCGGGGAGCTGTTTTTT.

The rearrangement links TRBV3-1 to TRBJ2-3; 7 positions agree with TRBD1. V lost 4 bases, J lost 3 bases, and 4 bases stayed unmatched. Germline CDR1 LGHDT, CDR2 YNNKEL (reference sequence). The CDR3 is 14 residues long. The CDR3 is CASSPQGRTDTQYF. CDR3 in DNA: TGTGCCAGCAGCCCACAGGGGCGGACAGATACGCAGTATTTT.

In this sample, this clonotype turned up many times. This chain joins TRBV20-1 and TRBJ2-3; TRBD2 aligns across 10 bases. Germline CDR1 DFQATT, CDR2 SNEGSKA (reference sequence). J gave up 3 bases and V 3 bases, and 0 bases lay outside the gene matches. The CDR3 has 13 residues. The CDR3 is CSASSGGTDTQYF. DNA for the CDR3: TGCAGTGCTAGTAGCGGGGGGACAGATACGCAGTATTTT.

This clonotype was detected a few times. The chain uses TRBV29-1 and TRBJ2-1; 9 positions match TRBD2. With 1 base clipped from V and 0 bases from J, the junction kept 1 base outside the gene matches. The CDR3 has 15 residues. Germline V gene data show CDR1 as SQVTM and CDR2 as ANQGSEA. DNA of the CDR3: TGCAGCGTTGAAGGACTAGCGGTCTCCTACAATGAGCAGTTCTTC. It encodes CSVEGLAVSYNEQFF.

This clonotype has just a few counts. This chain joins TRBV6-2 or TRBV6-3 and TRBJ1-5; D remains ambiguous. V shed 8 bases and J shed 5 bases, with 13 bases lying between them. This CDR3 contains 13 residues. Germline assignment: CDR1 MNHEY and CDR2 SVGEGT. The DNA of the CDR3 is TGTGCCAGCTCGTCCTCGACATATCAGCCCCAGCATTTT. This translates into CASSSSTYQPQHF.

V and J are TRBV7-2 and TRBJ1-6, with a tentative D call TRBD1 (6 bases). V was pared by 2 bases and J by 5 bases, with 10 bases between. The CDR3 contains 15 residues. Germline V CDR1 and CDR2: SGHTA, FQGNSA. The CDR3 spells CASSLWGQDNSPLHF. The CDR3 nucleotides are TGTGCCAGCAGCTTATGGGGGCAGGATAATTCACCCCTCCACTTT.

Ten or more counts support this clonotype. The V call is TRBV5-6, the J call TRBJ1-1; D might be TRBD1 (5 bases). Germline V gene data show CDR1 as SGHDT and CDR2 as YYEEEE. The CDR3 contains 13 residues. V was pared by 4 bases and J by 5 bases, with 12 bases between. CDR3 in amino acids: CASSATWGTEAFF. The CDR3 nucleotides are TGTGCCAGCAGCGCCACGTGGGGGACTGAAGCTTTCTTT.

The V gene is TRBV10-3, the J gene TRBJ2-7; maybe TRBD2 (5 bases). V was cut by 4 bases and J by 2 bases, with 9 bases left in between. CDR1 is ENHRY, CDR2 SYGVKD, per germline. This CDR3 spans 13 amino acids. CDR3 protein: CAISARETYEQYF. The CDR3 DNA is TGTGCCATCAGTGCGAGGGAGACCTACGAGCAGTACTTC.

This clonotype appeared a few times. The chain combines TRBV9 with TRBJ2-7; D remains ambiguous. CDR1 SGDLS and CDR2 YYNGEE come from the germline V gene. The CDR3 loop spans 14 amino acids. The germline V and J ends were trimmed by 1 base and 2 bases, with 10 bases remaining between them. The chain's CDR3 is CASSVSQQPYEQYF. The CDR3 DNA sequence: TGTGCCAGCAGCGTAAGTCAACAGCCCTACGAGCAGTACTTC.

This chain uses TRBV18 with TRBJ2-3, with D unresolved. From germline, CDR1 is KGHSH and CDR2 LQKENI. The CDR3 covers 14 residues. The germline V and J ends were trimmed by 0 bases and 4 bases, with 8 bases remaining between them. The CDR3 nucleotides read TGTGCCAGCTCACCACCCACGGCCCCAGATACGCAGTATTTT. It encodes CASSPPTAPDTQYF.

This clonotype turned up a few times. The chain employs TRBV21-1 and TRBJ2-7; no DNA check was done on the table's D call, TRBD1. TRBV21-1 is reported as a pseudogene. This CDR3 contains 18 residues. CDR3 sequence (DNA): TGTGCCAGCAGCATAATAACAGGGGAGACCGGGAACTCCTACGAGCAGTACTTC. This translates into CASSIITGETGNSYEQYF.

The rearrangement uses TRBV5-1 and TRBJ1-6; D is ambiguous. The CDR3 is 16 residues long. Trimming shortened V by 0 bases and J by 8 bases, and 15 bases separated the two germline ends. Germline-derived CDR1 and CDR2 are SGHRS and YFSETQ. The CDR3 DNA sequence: TGCGCCAGCAGCTTGGGTCCTGCGAGGAGCGATTCACCCCTCCACTTT. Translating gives CASSLGPARSDSPLHF. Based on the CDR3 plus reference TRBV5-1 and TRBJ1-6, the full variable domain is KAGVTQTPRYLIKTRGQQVTLSCSPISGHRSVSWYQQTPGQGLQFLFEYFSETQRNKGNFPGRFSGRQFSNSRSEMNVSTLELGDSALYLCASSLGPARSDSPLHFGNGTRLTVT.

The CDR3 loop is CASSPRSGTGDISYNEQFF. In DNA form, the CDR3 reads TGTGCCAGTAGTCCGAGATCCGGGACAGGGGATATCTCCTACAATGAGCAGTTCTTC. The rearrangement uses TRBV19 and TRBJ2-1; 10 nucleotides line up with TRBD1. Germline CDR1 reads LNHDA; CDR2 reads SQIVND (reference sequence). The CDR3 is made up of 19 amino acids. The J segment lost 0 bases and the V segment lost 5 bases, leaving 13 bases of the junction unmatched. Drawing the rest from reference TRBV19 and TRBJ2-1, the complete variable domain is DGGITQSPKYLFRKEGQNVTLSCEQNLNHDAMYWYRQDPGQGLRLIYYSQIVNDFQKGDIAEGYSVSREKKESFPLTVTSAQKNPTAFYLCASSPRSGTGDISYNEQFFGPGTRLTVL.

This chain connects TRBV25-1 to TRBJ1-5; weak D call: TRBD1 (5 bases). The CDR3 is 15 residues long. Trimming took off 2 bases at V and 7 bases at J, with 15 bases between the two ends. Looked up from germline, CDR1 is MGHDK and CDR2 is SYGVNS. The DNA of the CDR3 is TGTGCCAGCAGTGAAAGCGTGTCAGGGCACCAGCCCCAGCATTTT. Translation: CASSESVSGHQPQHF.

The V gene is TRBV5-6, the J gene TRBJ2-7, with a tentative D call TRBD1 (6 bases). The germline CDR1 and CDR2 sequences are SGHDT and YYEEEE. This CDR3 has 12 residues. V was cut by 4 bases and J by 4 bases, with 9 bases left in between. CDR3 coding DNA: TGTGCCAGCAGCGTACAGGGTTACGAGCAGTACGTC. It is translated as CASSVQGYEQYV.

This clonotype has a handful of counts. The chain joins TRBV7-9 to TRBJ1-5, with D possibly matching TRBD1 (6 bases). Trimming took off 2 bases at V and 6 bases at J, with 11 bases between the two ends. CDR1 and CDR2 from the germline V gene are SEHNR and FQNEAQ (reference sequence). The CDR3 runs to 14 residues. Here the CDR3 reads CASSLTGMSQPQHF. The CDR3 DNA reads TGTGCCAGCAGCTTAACAGGGATGAGTCAGCCCCAGCATTTT.

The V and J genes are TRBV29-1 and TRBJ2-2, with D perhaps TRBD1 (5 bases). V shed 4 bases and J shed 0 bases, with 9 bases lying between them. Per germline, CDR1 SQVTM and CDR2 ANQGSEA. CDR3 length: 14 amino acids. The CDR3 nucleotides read TGCAGCGTTGCAGGACACACGAACACCGGGGAGCTGTTTTTT. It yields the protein CSVAGHTNTGELFF.

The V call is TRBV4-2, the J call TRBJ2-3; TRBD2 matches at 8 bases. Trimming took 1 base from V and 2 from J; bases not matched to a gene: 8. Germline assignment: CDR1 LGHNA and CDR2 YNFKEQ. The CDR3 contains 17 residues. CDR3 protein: CASSQGPGGAFTDTQYF. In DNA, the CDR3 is TGTGCCAGCAGCCAAGGCCCCGGGGGGGCCTTCACAGATACGCAGTATTTT.

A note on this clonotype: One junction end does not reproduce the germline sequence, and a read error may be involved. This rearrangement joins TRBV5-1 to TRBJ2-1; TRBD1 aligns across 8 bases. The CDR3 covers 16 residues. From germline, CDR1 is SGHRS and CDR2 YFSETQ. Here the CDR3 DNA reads TGCGCCAGCATCTTGGCCACAGGGGGGTCTTACAATGAGCAGTTCTTC. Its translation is CASILATGGSYNEQFF.

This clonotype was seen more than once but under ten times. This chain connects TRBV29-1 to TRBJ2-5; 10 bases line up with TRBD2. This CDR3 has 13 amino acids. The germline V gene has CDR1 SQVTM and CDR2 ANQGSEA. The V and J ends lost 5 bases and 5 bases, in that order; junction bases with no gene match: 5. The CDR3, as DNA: TGCAGCGTTCCCAGCGGGGGGGCGGAGACCCAGTACTTC. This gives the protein CSVPSGGAETQYF.

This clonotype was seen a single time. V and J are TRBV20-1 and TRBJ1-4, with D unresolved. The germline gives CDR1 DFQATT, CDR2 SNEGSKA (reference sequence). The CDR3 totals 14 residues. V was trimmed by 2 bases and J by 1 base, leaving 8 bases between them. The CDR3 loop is CSARRGRTNEKLFF. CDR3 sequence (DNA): TGCAGTGCTAGAAGAGGCCGAACTAATGAAAAACTGTTTTTT.

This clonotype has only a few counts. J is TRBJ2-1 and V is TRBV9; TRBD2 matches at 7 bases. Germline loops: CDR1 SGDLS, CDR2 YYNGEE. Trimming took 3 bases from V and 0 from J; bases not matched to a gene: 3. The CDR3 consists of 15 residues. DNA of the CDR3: TGTGCCAGCAGCGGGGGACTACCCTCCTACAATGAGCAGTTCTTC. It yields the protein CASSGGLPSYNEQFF. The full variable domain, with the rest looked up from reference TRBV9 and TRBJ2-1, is DSGVTQTPKHLITATGQRVTLRCSPRSGDLSVYWYQQSLDQGLQFLIQYYNGEERAKGNILERFSAQQFPDLHSELNLSSLELGDSALYFCASSGGLPSYNEQFFGPGTRLTVL.

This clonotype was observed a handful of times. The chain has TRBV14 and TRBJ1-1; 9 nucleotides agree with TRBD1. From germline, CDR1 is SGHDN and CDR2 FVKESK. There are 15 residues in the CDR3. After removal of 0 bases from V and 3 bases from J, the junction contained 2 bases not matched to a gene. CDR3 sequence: CASSQDRDRDTEAFF. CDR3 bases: TGTGCCAGCAGCCAAGACCGGGACAGGGACACTGAAGCTTTCTTT.

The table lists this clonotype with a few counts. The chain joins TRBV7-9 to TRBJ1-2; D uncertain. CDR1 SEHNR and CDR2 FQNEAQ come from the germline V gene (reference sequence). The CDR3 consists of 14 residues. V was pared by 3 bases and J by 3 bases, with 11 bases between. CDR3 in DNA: TGTGCCAGCAGCTTCGGGAGATCGGACTATGGCTACACCTTC. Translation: CASSFGRSDYGYTF. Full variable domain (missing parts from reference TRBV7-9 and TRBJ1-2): DTGVSQNPRHKITKRGQNVTFRCDPISEHNRLYWYRQTLGQGPEFLTYFQNEAQLEKSRLLSDRFSAERPKGSFSTLEIQRTEQGDSAMYLCASSFGRSDYGYTFGSGTRLTVV.